This TCR beta chain was recorded in a study of blood T cell repertoires in COVID-19. About the research overall: Sources were T cells, B-cell-depleted T cells, or PBMCs; the material itself was cDNA or gDNA.

Participants' reported clinical history set cohort assignment. Symptom resolution, clearance, or two negative PCRs marked the recovered donors of Cohort 3. The ends were cut back, 0 bases at V and 7 bases at J, with 9 bases in the middle. The CDR3 contains 13 residues. Profiled with immunoSEQ multiplex PCR; TCRdb holds only in-frame clones, not every one. The sample gives about 180,000 clones, around 83% of which show up once; more than 5% is in the top ten. Sequenced material: PBMCs or T cells enriched from blood (not recorded which). This receptor was identified in a man aged 40-49 years who had recovered from COVID-19. The genes are TRBV12-3 or TRBV12-4 and TRBJ1-1, with D perhaps matching TRBD1 (5 bases). DNA of the CDR3: TGTGCCAGCAGTTTAGCGCAGGGAATTGAAGCTTTCTTT. Protein sequence: CASSLAQGIEAFF.